Below, 3 T cell receptor beta chains from the same sample are listed, as sequenced in a study of radiation and T cells in renal cell carcinoma. Described time point: blood 4 weeks post-SBRT, at nephrectomy. Treatment indicated: 15 Gy SBRT to primary tumor, nephrectomy 4 weeks later. Here immunoSEQ multiplex PCR was the method, and the copy in TCRdb shows in-frame clones only, minus some. The sample includes fewer than 200,000 clones, 88% of them seen just once. This sample comprised blood, obtained from a patient whose treatment included radiotherapy and nephrectomy. Receptors were obtained from a woman in her fifties or sixties with renal cell carcinoma.

The chain couples TRBV11-2 to TRBJ1-2, with 8 bases lining up with TRBD1. The CDR3 extends over 16 amino acids. The germline V gene has CDR1 SGHAT and CDR2 FQNNGV. Trimming removed 5 bases from V and 1 base from J; junction bases left unmatched: 9. The CDR3 DNA is TGTGCCAGCAGCCTAACCGCGGACAGGGTTAACTATGGCTACACCTTC. Its protein is CASSLTADRVNYGYTF.

The chain is built from TRBV6-5 and TRBJ1-2; D unresolved. CDR3 length: 11 amino acids. V was trimmed by 7 bases and J by 10 bases, leaving 13 bases between them. CDR1 MNHEY and CDR2 SVGAGI come from the germline V gene. The CDR3 sequence: CASKGIGPYTF. CDR3 sequence (DNA): TGTGCCAGCAAGGGTATAGGGCCCTACACCTTC.

J is TRBJ1-1 and V is TRBV10-3, with D hard to call. CDR1 and CDR2 (germline): ENHRY, SYGVKD. Trimming stripped 3 bases from V and 2 bases from J, with 7 bases between. This CDR3 is built from 13 residues. CDR3 in amino acids: CAISDRVNTEAFF. The CDR3, as DNA: TGTGCCATCAGTGACAGAGTCAACACTGAAGCTTTCTTT.